Shown below are 9 T cell receptor beta chains from a single sample sequenced in a study of T-cell memory formation after mild COVID-19. TCRdb re-derived calls from the 5' RACE reads in MiXCR, one entry per CDR3 protein. The sample has about 400,000 distinct CDR3 sequences, 15% to 20% seen once; the top ten hold around a fifth. The source material was PBMCs or a T cell subset sorted from them (not recorded which). The origin of the receptors is a man in his late teens or twenties who had mild COVID-19 (a few samples of this study predate the infection). Cell type and time point are not known.

V is TRBV3-1 and J is TRBJ1-2; D gene uncertain. The CDR3 extends over 14 amino acids. CDR1 is LGHDT, CDR2 YNNKEL, per germline (reference sequence). V lost 4 bases and J 5 bases, leaving 14 bases between the germline ends. Written as DNA, the CDR3 is TGTGCCAGCAGCCTGGAACAGCGCGGATATGGCTACACCTTC. It is translated as CASSLEQRGYGYTF.

In this sample, this clonotype turned up a few times. The chain links TRBV27 to TRBJ2-4, with D unclear. Per germline, CDR1 MNHEY and CDR2 SMNVEV (reference sequence). The CDR3 spans 13 residues. V lost 5 bases and J 7 bases, leaving 12 bases between the germline ends. The CDR3 sequence is CASSRSLGNIQYF. CDR3 nucleotide sequence: TGTGCCAGCAGTAGATCCTTGGGGAACATTCAGTACTTC.

The rearrangement uses TRBV5-1 and TRBJ2-1; the match to TRBD2 covers 16 bases. CDR3 length: 21 residues. With 1 base clipped from V and 0 bases from J, the junction kept 10 bases outside the gene matches. Germline V CDR1 and CDR2: SGHRS, YFSETQ. The DNA for the CDR3 is TGCGCCAGCAGCTTGTATCCCACCGGGACTAGCGGGGGGGCCTCCTACAATGAGCAGTTCTTC. Translation gives CASSLYPTGTSGGASYNEQFF.

This clonotype was counted between two and nine times. The V call is TRBV4-2, the J call TRBJ1-1, with 9 bases identical to TRBD1. The J segment lost 7 bases and the V segment lost 4 bases, leaving 7 bases of the junction unmatched. The CDR3 is made up of 14 amino acids. From germline, CDR1 is LGHNA and CDR2 YNFKEQ. In nucleotides, the CDR3 is TGTGCCAGCAGCCCGGACAGGGGAATCGGTGAAGCTTTCTTT. Translating it yields CASSPDRGIGEAFF.

This clonotype was picked up a small number of times. The chain joins TRBV6-2 or TRBV6-3 to TRBJ2-5, with 7 bases that match TRBD1. Trimming at V came to 6 bases and at J to 4 bases, leaving 14 bases not matched to a gene. CDR1 and CDR2 (germline): MNHEY, SVGEGT. The CDR3 extends over 16 amino acids. The DNA of the CDR3 is TGTGCCAGCAGAAACCCGGTACAGGGGAGATCAGAGACCCAGTACTTC. The encoded protein is CASRNPVQGRSETQYF.

V gene TRBV6-1 combines with J gene TRBJ2-2; 7 bases match TRBD1. Per germline, CDR1 MNHNS and CDR2 SASEGT. J lost 7 bases, V lost 2 bases, and 1 base had no gene match. The CDR3 contains 13 residues. CDR3 nucleotide sequence: TGTGCCAGCAGTGAAAGGGGGCTCGGGGAGCTGTTTTTT. As protein: CASSERGLGELFF.

This clonotype was seen more than once but under ten times. V and J are TRBV4-3 and TRBJ2-7, with a tentative D call TRBD2 (5 bases). The germline CDR1 and CDR2 sequences are LGHNA and YSLEER. V gave up 3 bases and J gave up 3 bases, with 12 bases separating them. The CDR3 contains 14 residues. The CDR3 DNA reads TGCGCCAGCAGCCAGGAGAGCACTAGCTACGAGCAGTACTTC. This sequence encodes CASSQESTSYEQYF.

The gene calls are TRBV6-5 and TRBJ2-7; TRBD2 aligns across 9 bases. The J segment lost 4 bases and the V segment lost 0 bases, leaving 4 bases of the junction unmatched. This CDR3 contains 15 residues. Germline V lookup: CDR1 MNHEY, CDR2 SVGAGI. CDR3 DNA: TGTGCCAGCAGTTACTCGCTAGCGGGGAATTACGAGCAGTACTTC. Residues: CASSYSLAGNYEQYF.

V usage is TRBV12-3 or TRBV12-4 and J usage is TRBJ2-7; D gene ambiguous. Trimming removed 5 bases from V and 6 bases from J, with 11 bases in between. The CDR3 has 12 residues. This CDR3 reads CASSLKPGEQYV. Written as DNA, the CDR3 is TGTGCCAGCAGTCTCAAACCGGGCGAGCAGTACGTC.